These 7 T cell receptor beta chains came from one sample sequenced in a study of molecular identifiers for immune sequencing clone quantification. TCRdb used MiXCR to reprocess the PCR reads, holding one entry per CDR3 protein. The sample has tens of thousands of distinct CDR3 sequences; around 20% are singletons. The sample consisted of naive CD8+ T cells from blood, with Jurkat cell RNA spiked in. The subset here: FACS-sorted CD8+CD4-CCR7+CD45RA+ naive T cells. The receptors shown here come from a human donor in good health. Some libraries in this study had Jurkat cell RNA spiked in.

A note on this clonotype: Just one base apart from a much larger clone, this may be a read error. The chain joins TRBV6-2 or TRBV6-3 to TRBJ2-2; D is ambiguous. The V gene's germline CDR1 is MNHEY and CDR2 SVGEGT. The CDR3 contains 15 residues. The CDR3 protein is CVSILEFPDTGELFF. CDR3 sequence (DNA): TGTGTCAGCATTTTAGAATTTCCGGACACCGGGGAGCTGTTTTTT.

This clonotype came up a few times. The chain employs TRBV7-9 and TRBJ2-7; 9 bases are shared with TRBD2. This CDR3 contains 16 residues. With 1 base clipped from V and 2 bases from J, the junction kept 6 bases outside the gene matches. Germline V CDR1 and CDR2: SEHNR, FQNEAQ (reference sequence). CDR3 region: CASSLESSGVPYEQYF. The CDR3 nucleotides are TGTGCCAGCAGCTTAGAATCTAGCGGGGTTCCCTACGAGCAGTACTTC.

The genes are TRBV7-9 and TRBJ2-3; D not certain. The germline V and J ends were trimmed by 6 bases and 1 base, with 11 bases remaining between them. CDR3 length: 14 residues. Germline assignment: CDR1 SEHNR and CDR2 FQNEAQ (reference sequence). In DNA form, the CDR3 reads TGTGCCAGCAGTGGGAAACATGGCACAGATACGCAGTATTTT. Translated: CASSGKHGTDTQYF.

There are many counts of this clonotype. The gene calls are TRBV29-1 and TRBJ1-2; maybe TRBD1 (5 bases). The germline V and J ends were trimmed by 1 base and 4 bases, with 10 bases remaining between them. From germline, CDR1 is SQVTM and CDR2 ANQGSEA. CDR3 size: 13 residues. CDR3 sequence (DNA): TGCAGCGTTGAAGGGGGACTAAGCTATGGCTACACCTTC. Protein sequence: CSVEGGLSYGYTF.

This sequence joins TRBV19 and TRBJ1-5; D is perhaps TRBD1 (5 bases). The CDR3 has 15 residues. CDR1 LNHDA and CDR2 SQIVND come from the germline V gene (reference sequence). V was trimmed by 5 bases and J by 1 base, leaving 12 bases between them. DNA for the CDR3: TGTGCCAGTAGTCCGGGGGGACGAAGCAATCAGCCCCAGCATTTT. It is translated as CASSPGGRSNQPQHF.

This clonotype occurred many times. The chain couples TRBV27 to TRBJ2-7; D is unresolved. Germline V gene sequence: CDR1 MNHEY, CDR2 SMNVEV (reference sequence). This CDR3 has 13 amino acids. Between the trimmed V and J ends, which lost 8 bases and 2 bases, there was a span of 13 bases. The CDR3 sequence is CASAWRPTYEQYF. The CDR3 DNA follows: TGTGCCAGCGCCTGGCGGCCAACCTACGAGCAGTACTTC.

This clonotype has ten or more counts. The chain is built from TRBV6-5 and TRBJ2-7; tentative D call: TRBD1 (6 bases). This CDR3 has 15 residues. Trimming cost V 0 bases and J 0 bases, with 9 bases left between them. Per germline, CDR1 MNHEY and CDR2 SVGAGI. The CDR3 coding sequence is TGTGCCAGCAGTTACTCGGGGGACAACTCCTACGAGCAGTACTTC. As protein: CASSYSGDNSYEQYF.